This T cell receptor beta chain appears in the sequencing data of a study of T cell changes during pregnancy in multiple sclerosis. Assay: immunoSEQ multiplex PCR; the TCRdb copy retains only in-frame clones and omits some. The sample contains roughly 64,000 clones, approximately 91% of which appear only once. The germline V and J ends were trimmed by 1 base and 3 bases, with 10 bases remaining between them. The germline V gene has CDR1 SGHDT and CDR2 YYEEEE. CDR3 length: 14 residues. This TCR derives from a female donor with multiple sclerosis, enrolled in a pregnancy study. The material sequenced was peripheral blood, taken in the second trimester of pregnancy. This chain uses TRBV5-6 with TRBJ1-2; D is undetermined. The CDR3 DNA reads TGTGCCAGCAGCTTGATGGGAGCCGACTATGGCTACACCTTC. Translation gives CASSLMGADYGYTF.